This section outlines one T cell receptor beta chain sequence together with its context. The repertoire was sequenced with immunoSEQ multiplex PCR; TCRdb's copy has only in-frame clones and lacks some. Found here are 100,000 to 150,000 clones, about nine tenths of them singletons; the top ten hold under 4.5%. The sample comes from a study of blood T cell repertoires in COVID-19. The sample consisted of peripheral blood. This clonotype originated in a middle-aged man with active COVID-19.

CDR3 DNA: TGTGCCAGCAGCCTTAGCGGGATGTACCAAGAGACCCAGTACTTC. This encodes CASSLSGMYQETQYF. The rearrangement links TRBV5-4 to TRBJ2-5; 8 bases agree with TRBD2. V dropped 4 bases and J dropped 0; count of bases not matched to a gene: 5. Germline V gives CDR1 SGHNT, CDR2 YYREEE (reference sequence). The CDR3 sequence is 15 residues long.